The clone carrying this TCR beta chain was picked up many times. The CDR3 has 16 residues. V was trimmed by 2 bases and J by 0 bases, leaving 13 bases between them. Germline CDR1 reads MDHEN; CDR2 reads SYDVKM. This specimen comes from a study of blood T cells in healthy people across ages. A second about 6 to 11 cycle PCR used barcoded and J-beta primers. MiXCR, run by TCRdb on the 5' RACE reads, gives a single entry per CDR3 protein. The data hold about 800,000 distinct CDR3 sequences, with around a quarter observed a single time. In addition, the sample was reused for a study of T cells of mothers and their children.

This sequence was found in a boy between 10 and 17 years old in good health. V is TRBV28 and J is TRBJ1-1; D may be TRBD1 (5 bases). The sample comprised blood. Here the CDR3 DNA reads TGTGCCAGCAGTTTAAGAGGGGTGCTAATGAACACTGAAGCTTTCTTT. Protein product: CASSLRGVLMNTEAFF.